The clone carrying this TCR beta chain occurred a few times. Antigen specificity is unknown. Gene names denote mouse genes. With the read ending 4 residues before the CDR3 end, the germline J gene is used to fill in that end. The data stem from a study of CD8+ T cells in alopecia areata. Sorting relied on CD4, CD8alpha, NKG2D, NKG2ACE and other markers applied to pooled cutaneous lymph node cells. cDNA prepared by RNA extraction and subsequent reverse transcription served as the template for sequencing. The repertoire was sequenced with immunoSEQ multiplex PCR; TCRdb's copy has only in-frame clones and lacks some. The repertoire shows under 350,000 clones, none seen only once; the top ten take 0.9% to 1.5%. Findings and limits, study-wide: TCR sharing was clearer in mice than between patients, perhaps partly owing to patient HLA diversity. Lesional scalp, especially alopecia totalis/universalis, showed higher clonality than normal scalp. Scalp specimens additionally yield sequences from normal skin's resident alphabeta T cells.

The CDR3 loop spans 14 amino acids. V was pared by 4 bases and J by 0 bases, with 10 bases between. CDR1 is NSHNY and CDR2 is SYGAGN in the germline V gene. This sequence originates from a C3H/HeJ mouse with alopecia areata. The mouse line has the MHC haplotype H2-k. The chain employs TRBV13-1 and TRBJ1-2; no clear D gene. Sequenced material: CD4+ T cells sorted from a lymph node. The covered CDR3 bases are TGTGCCAGCAGTACCCCAGGTTCAAACTCC. Protein sequence: CASSTPGSNS. The CDR3, in full, reads CASSTPGSNSDYTF.